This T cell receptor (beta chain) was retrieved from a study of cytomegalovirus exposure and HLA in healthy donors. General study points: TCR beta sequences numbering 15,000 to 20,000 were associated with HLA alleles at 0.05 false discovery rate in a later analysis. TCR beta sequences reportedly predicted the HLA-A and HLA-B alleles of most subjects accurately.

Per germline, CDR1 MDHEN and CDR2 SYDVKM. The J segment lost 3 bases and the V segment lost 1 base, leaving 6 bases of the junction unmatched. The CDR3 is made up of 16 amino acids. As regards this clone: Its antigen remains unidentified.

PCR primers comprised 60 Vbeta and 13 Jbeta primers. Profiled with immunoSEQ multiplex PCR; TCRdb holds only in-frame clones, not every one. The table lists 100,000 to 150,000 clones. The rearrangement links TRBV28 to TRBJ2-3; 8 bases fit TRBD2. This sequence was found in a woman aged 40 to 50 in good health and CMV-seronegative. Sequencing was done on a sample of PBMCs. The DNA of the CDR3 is TGTGCCAGCAGTTTATCCGGGAGGGGACTTACAGATACGCAGTATTTT. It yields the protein CASSLSGRGLTDTQYF.